This TCR beta chain derives from a study of early T cells in non-severe SARS-CoV-2 infection listed by TCRdb under 2021. With regard to the full study: Bulk RNA from unsorted whole blood was used for TCR sequencing, so alpha and beta chains could not be paired. What the research found in general, with its limitations: VDJdb matching was skewed toward anti-spike CD8 responses and likely underestimated virus-specific expansions by missing private and CD4 specificities.

A case-control design nested within a healthcare worker cohort in London, UK, was used, with weekly nasopharyngeal swab PCR tests and blood sampling performed. Between 23 and 31 March 2020, the week of the UK lockdown, healthcare workers were enrolled and then followed up weekly for as long as 16 weeks. Library preparation used 5' RACE. These reads were obtained on a NextSeq 500. Unique molecular identifiers were attached to individual cDNA molecules in the TCR library protocol so that sequencing error and PCR bias could be corrected. TCR alpha and beta chains were both sequenced, and the abundances of alpha and beta sequences in each sample were closely correlated with each other. The paper's data handling went like this. Decombinator V4 was used to perform V gene, J gene and CDR3 annotation of TCR sequences. Expanded TCRs were defined as changing significantly between any two time points under a Poisson model with p below 0.0001. TCR abundances were normalised to the total number of TCRs sequenced per sample and expressed as counts per million. MAIT TCRs were defined by TRAV1-2 paired with TRAJ12, TRAJ20 or TRAJ33, and iNKT TCRs by TRAV10 paired with TRAJ18. VDJdb, accessed 1 November 2021, was searched for CMV, EBV and SARS-CoV-2 annotated TCRs, with TCRs annotated for multiple antigens excluded. In-frame beta chains were kept once TCRdb had trimmed the public reads at Q25 with fastp and called clones with MiXCR. Merged by CDR3 protein, the rows form single entries marked with the most common genes and DNA. In this record, the V and J calls reflect TCRdb's handling and not the investigators' own analysis. The table for this sample lists approximately 120,000 distinct CDR3 sequences; under 15% of them were counted only once. Of the sample, roughly a fifth falls within the top ten clones.

The cysteine opens and the phenylalanine closes a CDR3 of 14 amino acids. Of the read, only the CDR3 DNA is kept; its 42 bases are in frame from base 1. The germline V gene supplies CDR1 SGHAT and CDR2 FQNNGV. V loses 5 bases, J loses 6 bases, and the germline ends lie 13 bases apart. This clonotype was seen a few times. This receptor's antigen is unknown. Base quality data are lacking; no much larger clone is found one base away. The sequenced sample consisted of whole blood. The receptor chain draws on TRBV11-2 and TRBJ1-4, with the D gene not clear enough to name. The receptor was derived from an adult who was a healthcare worker with PCR-confirmed SARS-CoV-2 infection or an uninfected control (not recorded which). The encoded CDR3 is CASSLIKGHEKLFF. The DNA is TGTGCCAGCAGCCTAATTAAGGGTCATGAAAAACTGTTTTTT. Reference TRBV11-2 and TRBJ1-4 genes cover what lies past the CDR3, so the full variable domain is EAGVAQSPRYKIIEKRQSVAFWCNPISGHATLYWYQQILGQGPKLLIQFQNNGVVDDSQLPKDRFSAERLKGVDSTLKIQPAKLEDSAVYLCASSLIKGHEKLFFGSGTQLSVL.